These 29 T cell receptor beta chains came from one sample sequenced in a study of cytomegalovirus exposure and HLA in healthy donors. PCR involved 60 Vbeta and 13 Jbeta primers. Clones were sequenced by immunoSEQ multiplex PCR, and TCRdb holds only the in-frame ones, with some missing. The sample has more than 95,000 clones; roughly 80% are singletons. The sequenced material came from PBMCs. The receptors here all came from a female donor in good health and CMV-seronegative.

The chain links TRBV28 to TRBJ1-1; possibly TRBD1 for D (5 bases). This CDR3 region has 16 residues. V lost 6 bases and J lost 9, with 26 bases in between. Germline CDR1 and CDR2: MDHEN and SYDVKM. CDR3 loop: CASRRTPLLAVRKAFF. The CDR3 DNA follows: TGTGCCAGCAGAAGGACACCTCTGTTAGCGGTGCGGAAAGCTTTCTTT.

This chain connects TRBV7-9 to TRBJ1-5; perhaps TRBD1 as D (6 bases). The CDR3 has 14 amino acids. Trimming removed 5 bases at V and 1 base at J, with 9 bases between. The germline gives CDR1 SEHNR, CDR2 FQNEAQ (reference sequence). DNA for the CDR3: TGTGCCAGCAGCACAGACAGGAGCAATCAGCCCCAGCATTTT. It translates to CASSTDRSNQPQHF.

This chain uses TRBV6-1 with TRBJ1-1; the D is unclear. Trimming pared 4 bases from V and 4 bases from J, leaving 10 bases between. Germline CDR1 is MNHNS and CDR2 is SASEGT. The CDR3 totals 13 residues. The DNA of the CDR3 is TGTGCCAGCAGTGGAGGTTTGGCCACTGAAGCTTTCTTT. Protein product: CASSGGLATEAFF.

The rearrangement uses TRBV11-2 and TRBJ2-3; possible D gene TRBD2, 6 bases. The V and J ends lost 5 bases and 1 base respectively, with 10 bases between them. Germline V gene lookup returns CDR1 SGHAT and CDR2 FQNNGV. There are 14 residues in the CDR3. CDR3 coding DNA: TGTGCCAGCAGCAATACGGGAGGCACAGATACGCAGTATTTT. The encoded protein is CASSNTGGTDTQYF.

About this clone itself: Sequence at one end of the junction differs from germline and may be a read error. The gene calls are TRBV19 and TRBJ2-6, with TRBD1 matching over 9 bases. Germline lookup yields CDR1 LNHDA and CDR2 SQIVND (reference sequence). This CDR3 is 19 amino acids long. In DNA form, the CDR3 reads TGTGCCAGTAAGGGAGATTTCCGGGACAGGGTCTCTGGGGCCAACGGCCTGACTTTC. Its protein is CASKGDFRDRVSGANGLTF.

The chain has TRBV18 and TRBJ2-3; possible D gene TRBD1, 6 bases. V dropped 5 bases and J dropped 4 bases, with 10 bases sitting between them. This CDR3 comprises 13 residues. Germline-derived CDR1 and CDR2 are KGHSH and LQKENI. The CDR3 reads CASSIQGPDTQYF. CDR3 in DNA: TGTGCCAGCTCAATACAGGGCCCAGATACGCAGTATTTT.

The chain employs TRBV19 and TRBJ2-7; TRBD2 aligns across 14 bases. The CDR3 sequence is 18 residues long. The J segment lost 5 bases and the V segment lost 3 bases, leaving 12 bases of the junction unmatched. Looked up from germline, CDR1 is LNHDA and CDR2 is SQIVND (reference sequence). In DNA form, the CDR3 reads TGTGCCAGTAGTATTTCAGGACTAGCGGGAGGCCGTGTACACGAGCAGTACTTC. As protein: CASSISGLAGGRVHEQYF.

This chain uses TRBV5-1 with TRBJ2-5, with TRBD1 as a possible D gene (6 bases). The end of the DNA aligns better with TRBJ2-7, so the J call may be wrong. This CDR3 contains 16 residues. CDR1 and CDR2 (germline): SGHRS, YFSETQ. This CDR3 reads CASSLGATGMVYEQYF. CDR3 DNA sequence: TGCGCCAGCAGCTTGGGAGCGACAGGTATGGTCTACGAGCAGTACTTC.

A remark on this clone: At one boundary the junction diverges from the germline segment, which might be a read error. This rearrangement joins TRBV7-7 to TRBJ2-5, with 8 positions matching TRBD2. From germline, CDR1 is SSHAT and CDR2 FNYEAQ (reference sequence). This CDR3 is 15 amino acids long. CDR3 in amino acids: CASSLSGGVQETQYF. The CDR3 nucleotides read TGTGCTAGCAGCTTAAGCGGGGGCGTCCAAGAGACCCAGTACTTC.

J is TRBJ2-7 and V is TRBV7-9, with D unclear. CDR3 length: 15 residues. Trimming took 5 bases from V and 0 from J, leaving 14 bases between them. CDR1 and CDR2 (germline): SEHNR, FQNEAQ (reference sequence). The CDR3, as DNA: TGTGCCAGCAGCGGGCCACAAGTGAACTCCTACGAGCAGTACTTC. The encoded protein is CASSGPQVNSYEQYF.

The genes are TRBV7-9 and TRBJ1-3; D not certain. The CDR3 is 13 residues long. Trimming pared 5 bases from V and 0 bases from J, leaving 5 bases between. Per germline, CDR1 SEHNR and CDR2 FQNEAQ (reference sequence). This chain's CDR3 is CASSTSSGNTIYF. The DNA of the CDR3 is TGTGCCAGCAGCACATCCTCTGGAAACACCATATATTTT.

This chain connects TRBV2 to TRBJ2-2; TRBD2 matches 8 bases. This CDR3 is built from 15 residues. The V gene's germline CDR1 is SNHLY and CDR2 FYNNEI. With V trimmed by 5 bases and J by 6 bases, 8 bases remained unmatched. The CDR3 bases are TGTGCCAGCAGTTCTTCAGCGGGAGTGGCCGGGGAGCTGTTTTTT. Protein product: CASSSSAGVAGELFF.

The chain couples TRBV4-1 to TRBJ2-1; 10 bases are shared with TRBD2. The V segment lost 3 bases and the J segment 4 bases; nucleotides outside the gene matches: 9. Germline CDR1 MGHRA, CDR2 YSYEKL. The CDR3 consists of 17 residues. The CDR3 loop is CASSQGPASGGYNEQFF. The CDR3 bases are TGCGCCAGCAGCCAGGGTCCCGCTAGCGGGGGATACAATGAGCAGTTCTTC.

The chain uses TRBV4-1 and TRBJ2-1; 12 bases line up with TRBD1. Germline trimming cut 6 bases from V and 9 bases from J; bases unmatched to any gene: 12. The CDR3 is made up of 16 amino acids. From germline, CDR1 is MGHRA and CDR2 YSYEKL. CDR3 in amino acids: CASSLSPGQGAGEQFF. The DNA for the CDR3 is TGCGCCAGCAGTCTGTCACCGGGACAGGGGGCAGGTGAGCAGTTCTTC.

The chain recombines TRBV29-1 with TRBJ1-1; TRBD1 might be the D (6 bases). V was shortened by 6 bases and J by 0 bases, with 11 bases between the two germline ends. The CDR3 is 13 amino acids. The V gene's germline CDR1 is SQVTM and CDR2 ANQGSEA. The CDR3: CSVGATMNTEAFF. CDR3 nucleotide sequence: TGCAGCGTGGGGGCCACCATGAACACTGAAGCTTTCTTT.

The chain joins TRBV2 to TRBJ2-5; 8 bases line up with TRBD1. V was clipped by 6 bases and J by 5 bases; unmatched bases: 5. CDR3 length: 13 amino acids. Germline CDR1 reads SNHLY; CDR2 reads FYNNEI. CDR3 in amino acids: CASRMTGDETQYF. In DNA, the CDR3 is TGTGCCAGCAGGATGACAGGGGACGAGACCCAGTACTTC.

J is TRBJ1-1 and V is TRBV11-2; tentatively, D is TRBD1 (5 bases). Germline V gives CDR1 SGHAT, CDR2 FQNNGV. This CDR3 is built from 14 residues. The CDR3, as DNA: TGTGAGATCTACGGAAGACAGCCGAACACTGAAGCTTTCTTT. This translates into CEIYGRQPNTEAFF.

The V and J genes are TRBV27 and TRBJ2-7; 14 bases are shared with TRBD2. Germline V gene lookup returns CDR1 MNHEY and CDR2 SMNVEV (reference sequence). This CDR3 region has 17 residues. Germline trimming cut 4 bases from V and 4 bases from J; bases unmatched to any gene: 9. DNA of the CDR3: TGTGCCAGCAGTTCCGGGACTAGCGGGAGTTTAGGGTACGAGCAGTACTTC. It specifies CASSSGTSGSLGYEQYF.

This clone has just a few counts. The chain recombines TRBV11-2 with TRBJ2-3; TRBD2 agrees at 8 bases. Trimming at V came to 5 bases and at J to 5 bases, leaving 15 bases not matched to a gene. CDR3 length: 17 residues. The V gene's germline CDR1 is SGHAT and CDR2 FQNNGV. This chain's CDR3 is CASSPIGGAGVKDTQYF. CDR3 sequence (DNA): TGTGCCAGCAGCCCTATCGGGGGGGCGGGAGTGAAAGATACGCAGTATTTT.

The chain has TRBV12-5 and TRBJ2-5, with D perhaps matching TRBD2 (6 bases). Germline CDR1 reads LGHNT; CDR2 reads FRNRAP. This CDR3 is 15 amino acids long. Trimming pared 1 base from V and 5 bases from J, leaving 14 bases between. The CDR3 sequence: CASGLGGVGAETQYF. The CDR3 nucleotides read TGTGCTAGTGGTTTGGGCGGGGTCGGTGCGGAGACCCAGTACTTC.

The chain is built from TRBV6-5 and TRBJ2-5; TRBD1 is a possible D gene (6 bases). This CDR3 region has 13 residues. Germline V gives CDR1 MNHEY, CDR2 SVGAGI. Trimming stripped 5 bases from V and 2 bases from J, with 9 bases between. The CDR3 DNA reads as TGTGCCAGCAGTCGGACAGCACAAGAGACCCAGTACTTC. It specifies CASSRTAQETQYF.

The rearrangement joins TRBV5-1 to TRBJ2-7, with a possible D match to TRBD1 (5 bases). The ends were cut back, 7 bases at V and 3 bases at J, with 17 bases in the middle. CDR3 size: 14 residues. Germline values: CDR1 SGHRS, CDR2 YFSETQ. CDR3 sequence: CASRMTEMGYEQYF. In nucleotides, the CDR3 is TGCGCCAGCCGTATGACAGAGATGGGCTACGAGCAGTACTTC.

The J gene is TRBJ2-7, the V gene TRBV10-2; D may be TRBD2 (6 bases). The CDR3 extends over 13 amino acids. V lost 6 bases and J lost 4, with 13 bases in between. Germline-derived CDR1 and CDR2 are WSHSY and SAAADI. This chain's CDR3 is CASRDPGRYEQYF. The CDR3 DNA reads as TGCGCCAGCAGAGATCCGGGGAGGTACGAGCAGTACTTC.

This chain uses TRBV6-1 with TRBJ2-7; 10 bases map to TRBD1. The CDR3 spans 16 residues. V lost 4 bases to trimming and J lost 3 bases; unmatched junction nucleotides: 9. The germline V gene encodes CDR1 MNHNS and CDR2 SASEGT. For the CDR3, the DNA is TGTGCCAGCAGTGCGGGGAGGGGGGACAGGGGCTACGAGCAGTACTTC. Protein sequence: CASSAGRGDRGYEQYF.

This chain links TRBV10-3 with TRBJ2-1, with TRBD2 matching over 11 bases. The CDR3 covers 15 residues. Trimming at V came to 10 bases and at J to 8 bases, leaving 13 bases not matched to a gene. Germline-derived CDR1 and CDR2 are ENHRY and SYGVKD. The CDR3 nucleotides are TGTGCCACCTCCAATCTAGCGGGAGGAGGCTATGAGCAGTTCTTC. Protein sequence: CATSNLAGGGYEQFF.

The V gene is TRBV9, the J gene TRBJ2-2, with TRBD2 identical over 9 bases. V shed 4 bases and J 6 bases; nucleotides not matched to a gene: 13. CDR1 is SGDLS and CDR2 is YYNGEE in the germline V gene. CDR3 size: 17 residues. The CDR3 coding sequence is TGTGCCAGCAGCCCTCTTTTGTCTAGCGGGGTGGCCGGGGAGCTGTTTTTT. Translation gives CASSPLLSSGVAGELFF.

V is TRBV2 and J is TRBJ1-1, with 7 bases lining up with TRBD1. This CDR3 contains 14 residues. Germline loops: CDR1 SNHLY, CDR2 FYNNEI. The ends lost 6 bases at V and 5 bases at J; junction bases unmatched: 9. This chain's CDR3 is CASSPAEQGTEAFF. The CDR3 bases are TGTGCCAGCAGCCCCGCTGAACAGGGGACTGAAGCTTTCTTT.

This clone was counted once. This chain uses TRBV5-6 with TRBJ2-2; 8 bases align to TRBD1. Looked up from germline, CDR1 is SGHDT and CDR2 is YYEEEE. The CDR3 length is 16 residues. J lost 3 bases, V lost 6 bases, and 10 bases had no gene match. This CDR3 reads CASTLGQGADTGELFF. CDR3 bases: TGTGCCAGCACCCTTGGACAGGGCGCAGACACCGGGGAGCTGTTTTTT.

The chain employs TRBV7-8 and TRBJ2-7, with 10 bases identical to TRBD2. The CDR3 sequence is 15 residues long. The J segment lost 6 bases and the V segment lost 1 base, leaving 6 bases of the junction unmatched. CDR1 and CDR2 from the germline V gene are SGHVS and FQNEAQ. Here the CDR3 DNA reads TGTGCCAGCAGCTTAGTAGCGGGAGGTCGGTTCGAGCAGTACTTC. Its protein is CASSLVAGGRFEQYF.